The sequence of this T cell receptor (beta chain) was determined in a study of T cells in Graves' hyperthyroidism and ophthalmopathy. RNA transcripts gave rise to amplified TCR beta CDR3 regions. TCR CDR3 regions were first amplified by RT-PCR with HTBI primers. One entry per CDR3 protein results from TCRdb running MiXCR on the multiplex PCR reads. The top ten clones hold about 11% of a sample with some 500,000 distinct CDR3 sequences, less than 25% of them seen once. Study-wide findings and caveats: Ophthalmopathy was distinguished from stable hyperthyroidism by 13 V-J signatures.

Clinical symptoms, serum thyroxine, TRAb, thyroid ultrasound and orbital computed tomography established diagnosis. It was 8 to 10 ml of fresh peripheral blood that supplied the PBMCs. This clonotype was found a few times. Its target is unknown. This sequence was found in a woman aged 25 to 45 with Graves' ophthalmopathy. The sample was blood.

CDR3 loop: CASQWYDEQYF. The CDR3 DNA reads as TGTGCCAGCCAGTGGTATGACGAGCAGTACTTC. V usage is TRBV2 and J usage is TRBJ2-7; no clear D. From germline, CDR1 is SNHLY and CDR2 FYNNEI. Trimming removed 8 bases at V and 5 bases at J, with 10 bases between. CDR3 length: 11 residues.